The 6 T cell receptor beta chains presented below share a single source sample, sequenced in a study of naive and memory T cell subsets. Study observations and caveats: Possibly reflecting memory cells re-expressing CD45RA, a few larger clonotypes occurred in naive repertoires, especially CD8.

Both TRBC1 and TRBC2 were covered by a beta constant-region primer of two equimolar oligonucleotides. The ligated cDNA underwent four PCR rounds using SP2 and nested alpha and beta constant-region primers. TCRdb re-called the UMI-ligation and nested PCR reads through MiXCR, storing one row per CDR3 protein. There are 130,000 to 150,000 distinct CDR3 sequences in the sample; over 20% occur only once, and around 0.097% lies in the top ten. No cognate antigen is known for these TCRs. Sequences were obtained from naive CD4+ T cells from blood. The receptors derive from a human donor in good health.

This clonotype has a handful of counts. V gene TRBV3-1 combines with J gene TRBJ1-6, with D hard to call. The CDR3 extends over 15 amino acids. Germline assignment: CDR1 LGHDT and CDR2 YNNKEL (reference sequence). Trimming removed 0 bases from V and 10 bases from J, with 13 bases in between. DNA for the CDR3: TGTGCCAGCAGCCAAGAGCCGGGCTTGGGATCACCCCTCCACTTT. Its translation is CASSQEPGLGSPLHF.

This clonotype has ten or more counts. J is TRBJ2-7 and V is TRBV6-6, with unresolved D. Per the germline V gene, CDR1 is MNHNY and CDR2 is SVGAGI (reference sequence). Trimming took 4 bases from V and 6 from J, leaving 7 bases between them. The CDR3 loop spans 11 amino acids. This chain's CDR3 is CASSFAGEQYF. CDR3 sequence (DNA): TGTGCCAGCAGTTTCGCTGGCGAGCAGTACTTC.

V gene TRBV3-1 combines with J gene TRBJ2-1, with D possibly being TRBD2 (5 bases). Germline loops: CDR1 LGHDT, CDR2 YNNKEL (reference sequence). The CDR3 is 14 amino acids. Trimming shortened V by 4 bases and J by 6 bases, and 13 bases separated the two germline ends. DNA for the CDR3: TGTGCCAGCAGCCCGCAGCGGAGAAGCAATGAGCAGTTCTTC. The encoded protein is CASSPQRRSNEQFF.

V gene TRBV20-1 combines with J gene TRBJ2-7, with D perhaps matching TRBD2 (6 bases). The length of the CDR3 is 13 residues. Between the trimmed V and J ends, which lost 6 bases and 3 bases, there was a span of 15 bases. Germline CDR1 reads DFQATT; CDR2 reads SNEGSKA (reference sequence). The CDR3 spells CSANGGSGYEQYF. CDR3 nucleotide sequence: TGCAGTGCAAACGGAGGGAGTGGCTACGAGCAGTACTTC.

This clonotype was recorded many times. The V call is TRBV12-3 or TRBV12-4, the J call TRBJ2-4; D unresolved. This CDR3 comprises 14 residues. Between the trimmed V and J ends, which lost 7 bases and 9 bases, there was a span of 19 bases. CDR3 sequence reads: CASTGGVASAIQYF. The CDR3 bases are TGTGCCAGCACCGGTGGAGTGGCTTCAGCCATTCAGTACTTC.

This clonotype came up many times. The chain employs TRBV12-3 or TRBV12-4 and TRBJ1-5, with a tentative D call TRBD1 (6 bases). V gave up 3 bases and J gave up 6 bases, with 15 bases separating them. There are 15 residues in the CDR3. CDR3 sequence (DNA): TGTGCCAGCAGTTTTGACAGGCGATTAGGTCAGCCCCAGCATTTT. It specifies CASSFDRRLGQPQHF.